Presented here are 8 T cell receptor beta chains from one specimen sequenced in a study of T cell responses to AZD1222 COVID-19 vaccine. Data came from immunoSEQ multiplex PCR; TCRdb stores just in-frame clones and leaves some out. The table lists 120,000 to 150,000 clones, roughly 90% of them singletons. Sequencing used peripheral blood, obtained on day 0 of AZD1222 vaccination. These receptors were obtained from an adult in good health.

This chain connects TRBV19 to TRBJ1-5; no definite D call. The V end lost 1 base, the J end lost 2 bases, and 9 bases lay between the germline ends. CDR1 and CDR2 (germline): LNHDA, SQIVND (reference sequence). The CDR3 sequence is 15 residues long. The CDR3 protein is CASSIGLGGNQPQHF. CDR3 DNA: TGTGCCAGTAGTATAGGGTTGGGAGGCAATCAGCCCCAGCATTTT.

The J gene is TRBJ1-1, the V gene TRBV9, with TRBD1 as a possible D gene (5 bases). This CDR3 is 14 amino acids long. The V gene's germline CDR1 is SGDLS and CDR2 YYNGEE. The germline V and J ends were trimmed by 0 bases and 6 bases, with 12 bases remaining between them. CDR3 coding DNA: TGTGCCAGCAGCGTAGTTAATAGGGACGCTGAAGCTTTCTTT. Translated, it gives CASSVVNRDAEAFF. Full variable domain (missing parts from reference TRBV9 and TRBJ1-1): DSGVTQTPKHLITATGQRVTLRCSPRSGDLSVYWYQQSLDQGLQFLIQYYNGEERAKGNILERFSAQQFPDLHSELNLSSLELGDSALYFCASSVVNRDAEAFFGQGTRLTVV.

V usage is TRBV12-3 or TRBV12-4 and J usage is TRBJ2-1; 7 bases are shared with TRBD1. The CDR3 totals 12 residues. V trimming: 4 bases; J trimming: 6 bases; junction bases outside the gene matches: 0. CDR3 in DNA: TGTGCCAGCAGTTCAGGGGGCAATGAGCAGTTCTTC. The encoded protein is CASSSGGNEQFF.

The V call is TRBV11-2, the J call TRBJ2-2; D is tentatively TRBD1 or TRBD2 (5 bases each). Germline CDR1 reads SGHAT; CDR2 reads FQNNGV. This CDR3 has 13 amino acids. V was pared by 8 bases and J by 4 bases, with 11 bases between. CDR3 nucleotide sequence: TGTGCCAGCGGAATTGGGGGCACCGGGGAGCTGTTTTTT. It codes for CASGIGGTGELFF.

V is TRBV9 and J is TRBJ2-7; 8 bases fit TRBD2. J lost 2 bases, V lost 0 bases, and 7 bases had no gene match. In germline, CDR1 is SGDLS, CDR2 YYNGEE. This CDR3 region has 16 residues. CDR3 sequence (DNA): TGTGCCAGCAGCGTAGGAGCAGCGGGAGTTGCCTACGAGCAGTACTTC. This translates into CASSVGAAGVAYEQYF.

This chain connects TRBV19 to TRBJ1-1; weak D call: TRBD1 (5 bases). Germline CDR1 is LNHDA and CDR2 is SQIVND (reference sequence). This CDR3 has 14 residues. Between the trimmed V and J ends, which lost 6 bases and 2 bases, there was a span of 13 bases. The CDR3, as DNA: TGTGCCAGTAGAACGCAGGGAATCAACACTGAAGCTTTCTTT. Translated, it gives CASRTQGINTEAFF.

This rearrangement joins TRBV28 to TRBJ1-3, with a weak D call TRBD1 (5 bases). V was clipped by 5 bases and J by 0 bases, with 14 bases between them. Germline CDR1 reads MDHEN; CDR2 reads SYDVKM. CDR3 length equals 16 residues. CDR3: CASSLPRGSSGNTIYF. The DNA of the CDR3 is TGTGCCAGCAGTCTTCCTAGGGGTTCCTCTGGAAACACCATATATTTT.

The J gene is TRBJ2-7, the V gene TRBV19, with 10 bases that match TRBD2. After removal of 3 bases from V and 4 bases from J, the junction contained 6 bases not matched to a gene. The CDR3 sequence is 15 residues long. Germline values: CDR1 LNHDA, CDR2 SQIVND (reference sequence). This CDR3 is CASSITGTSEYEQYF. CDR3 DNA sequence: TGTGCCAGTAGTATTACCGGGACTAGCGAATACGAGCAGTACTTC.